This TCR beta chain was identified in a study of CD8 T cells in Susac syndrome. Reverse transcription of about 0.45 to 1 ug RNA was carried out with random hexamers. MiXCR, run by TCRdb on the immunoSEQ multiplex PCR reads, gives a single entry per CDR3 protein. The data contain around 130,000 distinct CDR3 sequences, 95% of them seen just once; the ten biggest clones take up 0.11%. This receptor was taken from a human donor with multiple sclerosis. The sequenced sample was CD4+ T cells from PBMCs.

As DNA, the CDR3 is TGTGCCAGCAGCCTCGAAGACAGGTTCTTCACCGGGGAGCTGTTTTTT. Translating gives CASSLEDRFFTGELFF. The chain joins TRBV3-1 to TRBJ2-2; maybe TRBD1 (6 bases). V was cut by 4 bases and J by 4 bases, with 16 bases left in between. Germline loops: CDR1 LGHDT, CDR2 YNNKEL (reference sequence). The CDR3 is made up of 16 amino acids.